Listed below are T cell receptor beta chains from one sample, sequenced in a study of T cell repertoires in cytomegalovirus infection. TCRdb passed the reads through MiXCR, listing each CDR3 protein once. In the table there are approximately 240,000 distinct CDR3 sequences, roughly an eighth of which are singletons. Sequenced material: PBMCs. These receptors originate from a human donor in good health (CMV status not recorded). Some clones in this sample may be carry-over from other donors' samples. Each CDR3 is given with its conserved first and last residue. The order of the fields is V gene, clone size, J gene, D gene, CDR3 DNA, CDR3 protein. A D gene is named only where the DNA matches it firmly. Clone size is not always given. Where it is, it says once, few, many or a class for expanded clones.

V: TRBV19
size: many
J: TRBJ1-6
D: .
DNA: TGTGCCAGTAGTATAGCCCGGGGGGGCTATAATTCACCCCTCCACTTT
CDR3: CASSIARGGYNSPLHF

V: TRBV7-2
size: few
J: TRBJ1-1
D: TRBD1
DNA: TGTGCCAGCAGCACTAGGACAGGGGAGAACACTGAAGCTTTCTTT
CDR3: CASSTRTGENTEAFF

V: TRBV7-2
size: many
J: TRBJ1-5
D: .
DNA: TGTGCCAGCAGCTTAGATTCATCCGGGGGCAATCAGCCCCAGCATTTT
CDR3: CASSLDSSGGNQPQHF

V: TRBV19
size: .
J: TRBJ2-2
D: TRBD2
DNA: TGTGCCAGTAAGGGGAGGGGGAACACCGGGGAGCTGTTTTTT
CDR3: CASKGRGNTGELFF

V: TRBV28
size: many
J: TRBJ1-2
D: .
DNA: TGTGCCAGCGGTGGGGGGGGGGACTATGGCTACACCTTC
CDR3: CASGGGGDYGYTF

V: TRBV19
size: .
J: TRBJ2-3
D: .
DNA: TGTGCCAGTAGCCCCCTTTCCAACACAGATACGCAGTATTTT
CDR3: CASSPLSNTDTQYF

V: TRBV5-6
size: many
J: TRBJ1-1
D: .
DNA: TGTGCCAGCACCAGAAACCGGGGGAACACTGAAGCTTTCTTT
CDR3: CASTRNRGNTEAFF

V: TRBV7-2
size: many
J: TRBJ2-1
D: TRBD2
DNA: TGTGCCAGCAGCTTAAGGGAGGGAGGGTGGGGTTCTAACAATGAGCAGTTCTTC
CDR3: CASSLREGGWGSNNEQFF

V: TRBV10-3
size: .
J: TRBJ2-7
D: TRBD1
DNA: TGTGCCATCAGTGGGGGGACAGGGGGACTCTACGAGCAGTACTTC
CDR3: CAISGGTGGLYEQYF

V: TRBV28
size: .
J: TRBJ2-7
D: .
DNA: TGTGCCAGCAGTTATGGGAGATTCGAGCAGTACTTC
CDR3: CASSYGRFEQYF

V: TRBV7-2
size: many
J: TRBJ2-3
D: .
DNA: TGTGCCAGCAGCTTAGAGGCTAGACTCACAGATACGCAGTATTTT
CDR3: CASSLEARLTDTQYF

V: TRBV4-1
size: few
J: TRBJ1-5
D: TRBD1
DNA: TGCGCCAGCAGCCCCCGACAGGGAGGATATGAGCCCCAGCATTTT
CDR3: CASSPRQGGYEPQHF

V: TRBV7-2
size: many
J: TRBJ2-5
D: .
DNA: TGTGCCAGCAGCTTAGCCCTCGGGACCGTTGGGACCCAGTACTTC
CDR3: CASSLALGTVGTQYF

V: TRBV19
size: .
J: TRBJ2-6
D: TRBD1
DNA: TGTGCCAGTAGTATTATCCAGGGGGTACCCTCTGGGGCCAACGTCCTGACTTTC
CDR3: CASSIIQGVPSGANVLTF

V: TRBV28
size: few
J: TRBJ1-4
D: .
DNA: TGTGCCAGCAGACACCCGGGGGTAGAAAAACTGTTTTTT
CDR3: CASRHPGVEKLFF

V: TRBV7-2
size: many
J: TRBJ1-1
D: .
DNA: TGTGCCGGGCTATCCGGGGCAGCTGAAGCTTTCTTT
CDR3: CAGLSGAAEAFF

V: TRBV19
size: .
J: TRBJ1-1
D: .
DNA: TGTGCCAGTAGTGGCTTTGCCACTGAAGCTTCCTTT
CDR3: CASSGFATEASF

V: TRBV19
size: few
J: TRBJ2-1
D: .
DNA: TGTGCCAGTAGTAACGGTGAGCAGTTCTTC
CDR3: CASSNGEQFF

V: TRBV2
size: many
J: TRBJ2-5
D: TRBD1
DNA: TGTGCCAGCAGTACCTGGGACAGGGATGGAGAGACCCAGTACTTC
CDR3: CASSTWDRDGETQYF

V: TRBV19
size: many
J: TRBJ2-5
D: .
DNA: TGTGCCAGTAGTATAGCCCATCACAGGGATCCTAACCAAGAGACCCAGTACTTC
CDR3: CASSIAHHRDPNQETQYF

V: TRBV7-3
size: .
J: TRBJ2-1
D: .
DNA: TGTGCCAGCAGCTTAACGGGCGGAATGAGCTCCTACAATGAGCAGTTCTTC
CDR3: CASSLTGGMSSYNEQFF

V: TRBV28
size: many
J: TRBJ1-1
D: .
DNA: TGTGCCAGCAGCGAAGTAGGGACTGTGAACACTGAAGCTTTCTTT
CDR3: CASSEVGTVNTEAFF